This T cell receptor (beta chain) was recorded in a study of blood T cells in healthy people across ages. About the study: Per two T cells, template switching captured roughly one barcoded beta molecule. Overall study findings and caveats: Estimated diversity, derived from one million T cells, was regarded as an underestimate. Per million T cells, the diversity of TCR beta decreased roughly linearly as age advanced.

CDR1 and CDR2 from the germline V gene are SEHNR and FQNEAQ (reference sequence). The CDR3 consists of 13 residues. V was pared by 5 bases and J by 13 bases, with 20 bases between. Note on this clonotype: Its antigen is unidentified.

Alongside a J-beta primer mix, a sample-barcoded 5' primer served in a second PCR lasting about 7 to 11 cycles. Using its own MiXCR run on the 5' RACE reads, TCRdb lists one record per CDR3 protein. The table shows 650,000 to 1,000,000 distinct CDR3 sequences, with roughly 34% occurring only once. The clonotype was recovered from a man between 18 and 29 years old in good health. Sequenced sample: blood. The V and J genes are TRBV7-9 and TRBJ2-5; D perhaps matches TRBD1 (5 bases). The CDR3 nucleotides are TGTGCCAGCAGCAAACAGACAGTCTACGAGCGGTACTTC. Translated, it gives CASSKQTVYERYF.